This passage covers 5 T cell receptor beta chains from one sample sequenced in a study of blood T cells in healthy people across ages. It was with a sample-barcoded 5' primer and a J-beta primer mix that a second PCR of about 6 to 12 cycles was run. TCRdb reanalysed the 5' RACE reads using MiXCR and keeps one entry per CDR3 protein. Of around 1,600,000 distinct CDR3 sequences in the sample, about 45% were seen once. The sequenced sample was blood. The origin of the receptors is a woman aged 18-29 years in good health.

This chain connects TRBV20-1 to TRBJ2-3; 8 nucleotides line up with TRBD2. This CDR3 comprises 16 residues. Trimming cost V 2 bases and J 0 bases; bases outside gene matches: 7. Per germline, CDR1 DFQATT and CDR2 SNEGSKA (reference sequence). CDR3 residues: CSARSGSGASTDTQYF. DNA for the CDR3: TGCAGTGCTAGAAGCGGGAGCGGGGCTAGCACAGATACGCAGTATTTT.

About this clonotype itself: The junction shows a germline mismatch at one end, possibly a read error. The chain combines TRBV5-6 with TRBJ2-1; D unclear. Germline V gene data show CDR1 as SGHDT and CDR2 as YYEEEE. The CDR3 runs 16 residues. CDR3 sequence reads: CASSPRRQSSYTEQFF. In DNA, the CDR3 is TGTGCCAGCAGCCCAAGAAGACAAAGCTCCTACACTGAGCAGTTCTTC.

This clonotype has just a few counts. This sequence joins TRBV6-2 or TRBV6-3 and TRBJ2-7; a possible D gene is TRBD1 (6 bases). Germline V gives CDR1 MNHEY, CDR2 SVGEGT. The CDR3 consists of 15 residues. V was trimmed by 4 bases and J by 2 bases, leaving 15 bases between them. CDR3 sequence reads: CASSSITTGTYEQYF. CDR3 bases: TGTGCCAGCAGTTCCATCACGACAGGTACCTACGAGCAGTACTTC.

The DNA of the CDR3 is TGTGCCAGCACCCCGCGGGAACGTCTGAACACTGAAGCTTTCTTT. This codes for CASTPRERLNTEAFF. J is TRBJ1-1 and V is TRBV2; D is ambiguous. This CDR3 is 15 amino acids long. V lost 7 bases to trimming and J lost 0 bases, with 15 bases between them. The V gene's germline CDR1 is SNHLY and CDR2 FYNNEI.

This CDR3 is CASSYYSGTGETQYF. The CDR3 bases are TGTGCCAGCAGTTACTATAGCGGGACAGGGGAGACCCAGTACTTC. The chain joins TRBV6-5 to TRBJ2-5, with D tentatively TRBD1 (9 bases). With 1 base removed from V and 5 bases from J, the gap between germline ends came to 14 bases. CDR1 and CDR2 from the germline V gene are MNHEY and SVGAGI. The CDR3 consists of 15 residues.